This T cell receptor beta chain stems from a study of cytomegalovirus exposure and HLA in healthy donors (dated by TCRdb to about 2017). With regard to the full study: According to a later analysis, one platform produced both the roughly 120 validation repertoires and the 666 repertoires of the first cohort. In addition to the first cohort of hundreds of subjects, a separate validation cohort of 100 to 150 different subjects was used. The study aimed to test whether cataloging public T cell receptors could reveal signatures of past pathogen exposure. The study combined high-throughput TCR immunosequencing, statistical association of individual TCRs with disease status, and machine learning to predict cytomegalovirus infection status.

The donors were included in the validation cohort of 100 to 150 subjects, a group kept apart from the approximately 650-subject first cohort. The method was the immunoSEQ multiplex PCR assay. Under the source paper's analysis protocol: A statistical classification framework was developed to diagnose cytomegalovirus status using the catalog of TCR beta chain sequences. Held by TCRdb, this immuneACCESS table contains in-frame sequences only and omits some clones. Under half of the omission traces to an unresolved V gene where checked; the cause of the rest is unknown. V and J calls and clone size are copied from that table; D and trimming were computed from the DNA. This sample is represented by a few hundred thousand clones; about 90% of them were singletons. Jointly, the top ten make up approximately 12% of the sample. Regarding this clone: This clone's antigen is unknown. Base qualities were left out, and no much larger clone turns up one base away.

The paper as a whole reports these results and caveats: Most TCR sequences were observed very rarely across donors, whereas some public TCRs were present in many individuals. In the study, around 150 TCR beta chains were listed as associated with cytomegalovirus. The authors suggested that the approach could potentially be extended to other disease states and immunological phenotypes. A later analysis lacked HLA typing for the validation cohort, so it scored co-occurrence in that cohort across all 110 or so repertoires. Three of the identified cytomegalovirus-associated TCR beta chains were confirmed in vitro to be specific for cytomegalovirus antigens. The classifier was reported to diagnose cytomegalovirus status with high specificity and sensitivity in both the original and validation cohorts. A later analysis found that TCRs clustered in the first cohort also tended to co-occur in the approximately 120 validation repertoires, with roughly 95% of cluster scores above 0.

Clipping removes 0 bases from V and 5 bases from J, with 2 as the unmatched junction base count. The CDR3 sequence holds 14 residues, the cysteine and phenylalanine included. The sequence is cut down to CDR3 DNA, 42 bases in frame from base 1. CDR1 and CDR2 are read off the germline V gene as MGHRA and YSYEKL. The sequenced sample was PBMCs. This TCR was sampled from a man younger than 30 in good health and CMV-seropositive. This chain is built from TRBV4-1 and TRBJ2-7, and TRBD1 aligns with 9 junction nucleotides. The DNA reads as follows: TGCGCCAGCAGCCAAGATTGGGACAGGGACGAGCAGTACTTC. Translated, this gives CASSQDWDRDEQYF.